This T cell receptor (beta chain) comes out of a study of cytomegalovirus exposure and HLA in healthy donors. The V gene lost 6 bases and the J gene lost 7 bases, with 22 bases spanning the gap. The germline V gene encodes CDR1 MNHEY and CDR2 SVGAGI. This CDR3 region has 15 residues. The repertoire was sequenced with immunoSEQ multiplex PCR; TCRdb's copy has only in-frame clones and lacks some. There are roughly 150,000 clones in the sample; around nine tenths occur only once, and 2.5% to 3% lies in the top ten. The donors were members of the validation cohort comprising approximately 120 subjects, separate from the approximately 670-subject first cohort. To note about this clone: The antigen remains undetermined.

Overall study results and limits: There were some public TCRs occurring in many donors, but most TCR sequences were rare. Published work reported that the classifier diagnosed cytomegalovirus status with high specificity and sensitivity.

The sample taken for sequencing was PBMCs. The chain links TRBV6-5 to TRBJ2-7; a possible D gene is TRBD1 (5 bases). The sequence came from a man aged 18 to 29 in good health and CMV-seronegative. CDR3 residues: CASSLNAESAGEQYF. CDR3 in DNA: TGTGCCAGCAGCCTTAATGCGGAGAGCGCAGGGGAGCAGTACTTC.